This TCR beta chain was identified during a study of T cell responses to AZD1222 COVID-19 vaccine. Findings of the study overall: The sample set comprised mostly white British donors with more females, and clonal diversity was possibly underestimated. There were vaccine-associated CD4 TCRs across spike, dominant at 160-218 and 743-854.

Using immunoSEQ multiplex PCR, the repertoire was profiled, and TCRdb retains in-frame clones only, with some absent. The sample consists of about 110,000 clones, around nine tenths of them appearing once. About this clone itself: Its antigen is still unknown.

Per germline, CDR1 SGHRS and CDR2 YFSETQ. This CDR3 has 13 amino acids. Deletions cut 2 bases from V and 1 base from J, with 6 bases between. The specimen was peripheral blood, collected on day 0 of MenACWY control vaccination. V gene TRBV5-1 combines with J gene TRBJ1-1; no definite D call. This receptor was identified in an adult in good health. The CDR3 is CASSFGSNTEAFF. The CDR3 bases are TGCGCCAGCAGCTTCGGGTCGAACACTGAAGCTTTCTTT.